The 21 T cell receptor beta chains reported below all come from one sample, sequenced in a study of monozygotic twins with inflammatory bowel disease. TCRdb reprocessed the 5' RACE reads and reports one entry per CDR3 protein, with no DNA. This sample's clone table lists about 150,000 distinct CDR3 sequences. The specimen sequenced was blood. The receptors shown here come from a human donor with ulcerative colitis or Crohn's disease, or a healthy co-twin of an affected twin (not recorded which).

The chain is built from TRBV25-1 and TRBJ2-5. Per germline, CDR1 MGHDK and CDR2 SYGVNS. The CDR3 length is 13 residues. The CDR3: CASSVGIQETQYF.

The chain combines TRBV15 with TRBJ1-1; TCRdb picks TRBD1, but there is no DNA to check that call. Germline V gene data show CDR1 as LNHNV and CDR2 as YYDKDF (reference sequence). The CDR3 runs to 14 residues. The CDR3 sequence is CATSRDRQFSEAFF.

The gene calls are TRBV5-1 and TRBJ2-3. The germline CDR1 and CDR2 sequences are SGHRS and YFSETQ. The CDR3 spans 14 residues. The CDR3 is CASSPSGITDTQYF. Full variable domain (remainder filled in from reference TRBV5-1 and TRBJ2-3): KAGVTQTPRYLIKTRGQQVTLSCSPISGHRSVSWYQQTPGQGLQFLFEYFSETQRNKGNFPGRFSGRQFSNSRSEMNVSTLELGDSALYLCASSPSGITDTQYFGPGTRLTVL.

The chain couples TRBV7-3 to TRBJ2-3; the D call of TRBD1 rests on TCRdb alone, since no DNA is present to check it. CDR3 size: 14 residues. Germline CDR1 and CDR2: SGHTA and FQGTGA. The CDR3 loop reads CASSLGTGADTQYF.

This rearrangement joins TRBV5-5 to TRBJ1-4. Germline lookup yields CDR1 SGHKS and CDR2 YYEKEE (reference sequence). The CDR3 spans 13 residues. CDR3: CASSRDRGEKLFF.

The V gene is TRBV28, the J gene TRBJ2-1; the D call from TCRdb, TRBD2, cannot be confirmed without DNA. The CDR3 sequence is 17 residues long. Germline V gene sequence: CDR1 MDHEN, CDR2 SYDVKM. The CDR3 region is CASSRTFGGLADNEQFF.

The chain couples TRBV19 to TRBJ1-1; TCRdb gives TRBD1 as the D gene, but with no DNA this cannot be confirmed. The CDR3 spans 12 residues. The V gene's germline CDR1 is LNHDA and CDR2 SQIVND (reference sequence). The CDR3 loop reads CASSIGRGEAFF.

V usage is TRBV10-3 and J usage is TRBJ1-1; no DNA is available, so the TRBD1 call from TCRdb remains unchecked. The CDR3 is made up of 13 amino acids. Looked up from germline, CDR1 is ENHRY and CDR2 is SYGVKD. The chain's CDR3 is CAIGGQLNTEAFF.

The rearrangement joins TRBV9 to TRBJ1-5. CDR1 is SGDLS and CDR2 is YYNGEE in the germline V gene. CDR3 length: 14 amino acids. The CDR3 reads CASSVEGSNQPQHF.

The V gene is TRBV20-1, the J gene TRBJ2-7; TCRdb's D call of TRBD1 is untestable without DNA. The CDR3 contains 15 residues. The germline V gene encodes CDR1 DFQATT and CDR2 SNEGSKA (reference sequence). CDR3 in amino acids: CSARVPGQGAYEQYF.

The chain couples TRBV19 to TRBJ2-1; as DNA is missing, the TRBD2 call by TCRdb cannot be tested. The V gene's germline CDR1 is LNHDA and CDR2 SQIVND (reference sequence). The CDR3 has 15 residues. This CDR3 is CASSTGLANYNEQFF.

This sequence joins TRBV20-1 and TRBJ1-2. The germline CDR1 and CDR2 sequences are DFQATT and SNEGSKA (reference sequence). This CDR3 spans 12 amino acids. CDR3 region: CSAEGLGYGYTF.

The CDR3 is CASSSPGQGVEETQYF. The V call is TRBV7-9, the J call TRBJ2-5; TCRdb's D call of TRBD1 is untestable without DNA. In germline, CDR1 is SEHNR, CDR2 FQNEAQ (reference sequence). The CDR3 totals 16 residues.

The gene calls are TRBV20-1 and TRBJ2-2; TCRdb's D call, TRBD1, is unchecked because there is no DNA. This CDR3 region has 14 residues. Germline CDR1 and CDR2: DFQATT and SNEGSKA (reference sequence). This chain's CDR3 is CSATGPTNTGELFF.

The rearrangement uses TRBV5-6 and TRBJ2-1; TCRdb picks TRBD1, but there is no DNA to check that call. CDR1 is SGHDT and CDR2 is YYEEEE in the germline V gene. The CDR3 extends over 12 amino acids. This CDR3 is CASSLRDHEQFF.

The chain links TRBV27 to TRBJ1-3; no DNA is available, so the TRBD1 call from TCRdb remains unchecked. Germline V gene sequence: CDR1 MNHEY, CDR2 SMNVEV (reference sequence). This CDR3 is 14 amino acids long. CDR3 region: CASSSGGAGNTIYF.

The chain employs TRBV5-1 and TRBJ2-1; without DNA, the TCRdb call of TRBD2 cannot be checked. The CDR3 loop spans 15 amino acids. Germline V gene sequence: CDR1 SGHRS, CDR2 YFSETQ. CDR3 protein: CASSLQGLADNEQFF.

The chain combines TRBV20-1 with TRBJ2-7. The germline CDR1 and CDR2 sequences are DFQATT and SNEGSKA (reference sequence). CDR3 size: 11 residues. The CDR3 loop reads CSGALSYEQYF.

The chain carries TRBV5-1 and TRBJ2-7; checking the TCRdb D call of TRBD1 is not possible without DNA. This CDR3 is built from 15 residues. Germline assignment: CDR1 SGHRS and CDR2 YFSETQ. This CDR3 is CASSLDLDTGYEQYF. Full variable domain (missing parts from reference TRBV5-1 and TRBJ2-7): KAGVTQTPRYLIKTRGQQVTLSCSPISGHRSVSWYQQTPGQGLQFLFEYFSETQRNKGNFPGRFSGRQFSNSRSEMNVSTLELGDSALYLCASSLDLDTGYEQYFGPGTRLTVT.

The chain carries TRBV20-1 and TRBJ2-7; TCRdb gives TRBD2 as the D gene, but with no DNA this cannot be confirmed. Germline lookup yields CDR1 DFQATT and CDR2 SNEGSKA (reference sequence). There are 14 residues in the CDR3. The CDR3: CSARDRLVGYEQYF.

The V and J genes are TRBV29-1 and TRBJ1-2. From germline, CDR1 is SQVTM and CDR2 ANQGSEA. The length of the CDR3 is 14 residues. This chain's CDR3 is CSVQGPWGNYGYTF. The full variable domain, rest sourced from reference TRBV29-1 and TRBJ1-2, is SAVISQKPSRDICQRGTSLTIQCQVDSQVTMMFWYRQQPGQSLTLIATANQGSEATYESGFVIDKFPISRPNLTFSTLTVSNMSPEDSSIYLCSVQGPWGNYGYTFGSGTRLTVV.